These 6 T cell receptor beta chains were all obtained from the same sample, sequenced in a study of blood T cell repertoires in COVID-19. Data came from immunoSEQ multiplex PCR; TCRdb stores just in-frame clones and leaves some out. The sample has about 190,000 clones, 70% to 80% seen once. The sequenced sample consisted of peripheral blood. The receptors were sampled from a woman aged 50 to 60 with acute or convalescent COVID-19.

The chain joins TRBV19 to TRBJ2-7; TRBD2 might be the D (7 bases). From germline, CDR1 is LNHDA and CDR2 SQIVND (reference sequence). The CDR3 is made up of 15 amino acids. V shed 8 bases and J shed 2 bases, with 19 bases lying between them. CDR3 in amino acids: CASSPGEGPTYEQYF. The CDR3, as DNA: TGTGCCAGTTCCCCAGGGGAGGGGCCGACCTACGAGCAGTACTTC.

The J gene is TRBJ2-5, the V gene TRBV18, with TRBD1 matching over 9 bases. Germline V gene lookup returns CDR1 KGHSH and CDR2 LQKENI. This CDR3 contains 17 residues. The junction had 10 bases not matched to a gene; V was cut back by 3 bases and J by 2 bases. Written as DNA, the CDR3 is TGTGCCAGCTCACCCGAGCTTGTGGGGACAGGGCAAGAGACCCAGTACTTC. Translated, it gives CASSPELVGTGQETQYF.

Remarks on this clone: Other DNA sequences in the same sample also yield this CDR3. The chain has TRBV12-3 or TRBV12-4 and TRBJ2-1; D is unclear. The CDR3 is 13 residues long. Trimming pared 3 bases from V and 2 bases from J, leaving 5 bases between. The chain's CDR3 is CASSFGAYNEQFF. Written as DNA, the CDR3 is TGTGCCAGCAGTTTCGGAGCCTACAATGAGCAGTTCTTC.

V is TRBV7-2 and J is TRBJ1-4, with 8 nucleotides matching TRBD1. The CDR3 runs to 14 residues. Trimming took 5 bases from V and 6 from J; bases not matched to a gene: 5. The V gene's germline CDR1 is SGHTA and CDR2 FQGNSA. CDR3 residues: CASSPDRVDEKLFF. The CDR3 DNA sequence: TGTGCCAGCAGCCCGGACAGGGTGGATGAAAAACTGTTTTTT.

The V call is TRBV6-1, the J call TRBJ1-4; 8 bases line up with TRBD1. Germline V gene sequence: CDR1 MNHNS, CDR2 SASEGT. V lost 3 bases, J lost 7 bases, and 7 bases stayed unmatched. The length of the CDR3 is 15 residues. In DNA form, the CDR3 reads TGTGCCAGCAGTGATCAGACAGGGGTACGTGAAAAACTGTTTTTT. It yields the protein CASSDQTGVREKLFF.

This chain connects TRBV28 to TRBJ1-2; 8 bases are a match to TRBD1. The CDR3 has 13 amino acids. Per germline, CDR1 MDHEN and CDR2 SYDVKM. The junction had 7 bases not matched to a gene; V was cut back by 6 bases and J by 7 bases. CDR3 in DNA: TGTGCCAGCAGGTGGACAGGGTGGACTGGCTACACCTTC. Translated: CASRWTGWTGYTF.